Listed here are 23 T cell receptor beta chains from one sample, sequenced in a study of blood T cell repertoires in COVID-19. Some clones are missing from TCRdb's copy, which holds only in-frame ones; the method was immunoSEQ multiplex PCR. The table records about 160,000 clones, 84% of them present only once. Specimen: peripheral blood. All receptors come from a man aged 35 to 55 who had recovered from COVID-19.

The CDR3 spells CASSLSGFSYEQYF. The CDR3 DNA sequence: TGTGCCAGCAGCTTGTCCGGGTTCTCCTACGAGCAGTACTTC. The V and J genes are TRBV5-8 and TRBJ2-7; D is unresolved. This CDR3 is built from 14 residues. Between the trimmed V and J ends, which lost 1 base and 0 bases, there was a span of 8 bases. Germline assignment: CDR1 SGHTS and CDR2 YDEGEE.

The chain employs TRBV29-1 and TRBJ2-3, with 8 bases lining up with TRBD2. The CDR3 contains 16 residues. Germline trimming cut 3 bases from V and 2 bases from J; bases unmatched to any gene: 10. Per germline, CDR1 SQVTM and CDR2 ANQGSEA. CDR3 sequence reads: CSVEVRSSGPTDTQYF. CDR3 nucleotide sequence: TGCAGCGTTGAGGTTCGTTCTAGCGGGCCCACAGATACGCAGTATTTT.

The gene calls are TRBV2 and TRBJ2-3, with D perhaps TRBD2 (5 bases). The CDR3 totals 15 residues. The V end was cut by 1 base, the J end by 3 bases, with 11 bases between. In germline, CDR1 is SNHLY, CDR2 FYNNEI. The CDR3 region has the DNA TGTGCCAGCAGTGAAGAAGGGAGTTGGACAGATACGCAGTATTTT. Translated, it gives CASSEEGSWTDTQYF.

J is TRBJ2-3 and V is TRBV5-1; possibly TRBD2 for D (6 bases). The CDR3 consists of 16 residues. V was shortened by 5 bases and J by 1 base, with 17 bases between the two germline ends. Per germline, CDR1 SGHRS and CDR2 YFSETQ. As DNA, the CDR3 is TGCGCCAGCAGGCGACTTCCGGGACTTGGCACAGATACGCAGTATTTT. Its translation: CASRRLPGLGTDTQYF.

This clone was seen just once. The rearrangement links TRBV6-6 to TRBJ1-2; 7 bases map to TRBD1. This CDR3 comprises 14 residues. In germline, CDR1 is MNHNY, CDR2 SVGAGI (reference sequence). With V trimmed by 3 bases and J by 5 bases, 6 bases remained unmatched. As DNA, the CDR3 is TGTGCCAGCAGTTATGGAGACAGGGTTTATGGCTACACCTTC. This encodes CASSYGDRVYGYTF.

DNA of the CDR3: TGTGCCAGCAGCCGCTGGGGGGGAAGCGGGGTTGAGAACGGGGAGCTGTTTTTT. Its translation: CASSRWGGSGVENGELFF. V is TRBV27 and J is TRBJ2-2, with 7 positions matching TRBD2. Looked up from germline, CDR1 is MNHEY and CDR2 is SMNVEV (reference sequence). The CDR3 covers 18 residues. Germline trimming cut 6 bases from V and 7 bases from J; bases unmatched to any gene: 20.

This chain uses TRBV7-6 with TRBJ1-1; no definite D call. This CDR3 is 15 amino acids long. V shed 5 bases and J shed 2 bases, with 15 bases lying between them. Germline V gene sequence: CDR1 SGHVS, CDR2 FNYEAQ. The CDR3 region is CASSAEAAFNTEAFF. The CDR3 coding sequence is TGTGCCAGCAGCGCGGAGGCTGCTTTTAACACTGAAGCTTTCTTT.

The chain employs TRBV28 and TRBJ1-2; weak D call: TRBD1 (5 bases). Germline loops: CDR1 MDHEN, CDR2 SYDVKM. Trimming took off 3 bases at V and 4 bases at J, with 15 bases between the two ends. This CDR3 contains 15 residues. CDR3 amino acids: CASSFDYAGGYGYTF. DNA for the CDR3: TGTGCCAGCAGTTTCGACTATGCCGGGGGCTATGGCTACACCTTC.

Here the CDR3 reads CASSPGTDTQYF. As DNA, the CDR3 is TGTGCCAGCAGCCCAGGGACAGATACGCAGTATTTT. The J gene is TRBJ2-3, the V gene TRBV7-9; maybe TRBD1 (5 bases). This CDR3 is built from 12 residues. V was cut by 5 bases and J by 3 bases, with 6 bases left in between. The germline V gene has CDR1 SEHNR and CDR2 FQNEAQ (reference sequence). Based on the CDR3 plus reference TRBV7-9 and TRBJ2-3, the full variable domain is DTGVSQNPRHKITKRGQNVTFRCDPISEHNRLYWYRQTLGQGPEFLTYFQNEAQLEKSRLLSDRFSAERPKGSFSTLEIQRTEQGDSAMYLCASSPGTDTQYFGPGTRLTVL.

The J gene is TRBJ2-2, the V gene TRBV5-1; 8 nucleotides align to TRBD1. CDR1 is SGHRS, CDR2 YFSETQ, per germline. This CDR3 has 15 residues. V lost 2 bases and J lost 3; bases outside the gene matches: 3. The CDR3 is CASSFRGPDTGELFF. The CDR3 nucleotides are TGCGCCAGCAGCTTCAGGGGGCCGGACACCGGGGAGCTGTTTTTT. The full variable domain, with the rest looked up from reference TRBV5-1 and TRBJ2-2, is KAGVTQTPRYLIKTRGQQVTLSCSPISGHRSVSWYQQTPGQGLQFLFEYFSETQRNKGNFPGRFSGRQFSNSRSEMNVSTLELGDSALYLCASSFRGPDTGELFFGEGSRLTVL.

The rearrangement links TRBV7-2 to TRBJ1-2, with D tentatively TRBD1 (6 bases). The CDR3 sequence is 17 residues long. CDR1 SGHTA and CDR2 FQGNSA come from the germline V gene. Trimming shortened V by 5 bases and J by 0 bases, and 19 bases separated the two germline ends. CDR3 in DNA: TGTGCCAGCAGCCCTACGTCAGGGGTCAACTCTAACTATGGCTACACCTTC. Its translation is CASSPTSGVNSNYGYTF.

The CDR3 is CASSDPGQGARETQYF. CDR3 bases: TGTGCCAGCAGCGACCCGGGACAGGGGGCGAGGGAGACCCAGTACTTC. The V gene is TRBV11-1, the J gene TRBJ2-5; 12 positions match TRBD1. Trimming removed 5 bases from V and 5 bases from J; junction bases left unmatched: 9. Germline CDR1 is SGHAT and CDR2 is FQDESV (reference sequence). The CDR3 runs 16 residues.

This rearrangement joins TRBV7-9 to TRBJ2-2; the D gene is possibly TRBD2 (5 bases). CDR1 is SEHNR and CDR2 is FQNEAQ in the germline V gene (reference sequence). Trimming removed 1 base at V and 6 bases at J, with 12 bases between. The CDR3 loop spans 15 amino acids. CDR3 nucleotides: TGTGCCAGCAGCTTAGGGGAGACCAGAGCCGGGGAGCTGTTTTTT. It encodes CASSLGETRAGELFF.

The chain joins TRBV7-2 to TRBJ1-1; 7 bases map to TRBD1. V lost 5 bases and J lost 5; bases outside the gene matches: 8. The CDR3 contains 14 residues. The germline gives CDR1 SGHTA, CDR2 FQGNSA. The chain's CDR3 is CASSLPAGGTEAFF. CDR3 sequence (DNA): TGTGCCAGCAGCCTCCCGGCAGGGGGGACTGAAGCTTTCTTT.

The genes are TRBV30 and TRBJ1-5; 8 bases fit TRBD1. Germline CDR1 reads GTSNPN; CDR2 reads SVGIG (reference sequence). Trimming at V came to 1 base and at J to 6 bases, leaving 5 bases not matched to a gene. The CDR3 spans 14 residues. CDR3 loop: CAWSAGQGGQPQHF. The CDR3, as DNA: TGTGCCTGGAGTGCTGGACAGGGAGGTCAGCCCCAGCATTTT.

The CDR3 reads CASSEFPRGSGNTIYF. Written as DNA, the CDR3 is TGTGCCAGCAGTGAATTCCCCAGGGGCTCTGGAAACACCATATATTTT. V and J are TRBV6-1 and TRBJ1-3; D might be TRBD1 (6 bases). Trimming stripped 2 bases from V and 0 bases from J, with 11 bases between. In germline, CDR1 is MNHNS, CDR2 SASEGT. CDR3 length equals 16 residues.

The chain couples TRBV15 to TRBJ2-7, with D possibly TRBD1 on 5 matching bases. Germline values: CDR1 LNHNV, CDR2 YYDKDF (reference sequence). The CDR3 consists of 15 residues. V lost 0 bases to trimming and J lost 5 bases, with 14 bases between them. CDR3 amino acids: CATSRDGAGSNEQYF. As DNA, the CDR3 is TGTGCCACCAGCAGAGATGGGGCAGGGTCGAACGAGCAGTACTTC.

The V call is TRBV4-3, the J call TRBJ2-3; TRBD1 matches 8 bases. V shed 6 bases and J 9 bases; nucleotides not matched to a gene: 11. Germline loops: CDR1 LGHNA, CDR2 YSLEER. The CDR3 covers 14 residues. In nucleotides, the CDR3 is TGCGCCAGCAGTCCAGGACAGGGCCGGAGAACGCAGTATTTT. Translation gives CASSPGQGRRTQYF.

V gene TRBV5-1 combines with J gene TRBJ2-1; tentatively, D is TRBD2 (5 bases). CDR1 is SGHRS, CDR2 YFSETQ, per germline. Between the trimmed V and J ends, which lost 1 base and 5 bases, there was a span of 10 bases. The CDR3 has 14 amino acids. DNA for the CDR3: TGCGCCAGCAGCTTGAAGGCGAGGGACAATGAGCAGTTCTTC. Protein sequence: CASSLKARDNEQFF.

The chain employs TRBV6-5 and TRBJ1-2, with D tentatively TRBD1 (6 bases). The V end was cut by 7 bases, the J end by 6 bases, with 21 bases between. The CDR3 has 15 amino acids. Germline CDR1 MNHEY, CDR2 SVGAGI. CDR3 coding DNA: TGTGCCAGCACTCCACGGGGGAGGGGGGAAAATGGCTACACCTTC. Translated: CASTPRGRGENGYTF.

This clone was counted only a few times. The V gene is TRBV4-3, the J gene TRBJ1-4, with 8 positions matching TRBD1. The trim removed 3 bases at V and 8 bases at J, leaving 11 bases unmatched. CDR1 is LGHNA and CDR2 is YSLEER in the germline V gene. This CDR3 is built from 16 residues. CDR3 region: CASSHHGAGGGEKLFF. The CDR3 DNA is TGCGCCAGCAGCCACCACGGGGCAGGGGGCGGCGAAAAACTGTTTTTT.

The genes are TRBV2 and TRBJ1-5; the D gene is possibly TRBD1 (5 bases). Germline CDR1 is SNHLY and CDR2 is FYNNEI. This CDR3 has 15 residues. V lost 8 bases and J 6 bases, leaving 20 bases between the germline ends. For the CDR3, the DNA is TGTGCCAGCTCCCTTTCCTGGGGGGGGAGTCAGCCCCAGCATTTT. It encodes CASSLSWGGSQPQHF.

The CDR3 bases are TGTGCCACCTCCTCAGCAGGGGCGAGGGACACTGAAGCTTTCTTT. Amino acid sequence: CATSSAGARDTEAFF. This chain connects TRBV6-6 to TRBJ1-1, with D possibly matching TRBD1 (6 bases). Germline lookup yields CDR1 MNHNY and CDR2 SVGAGI (reference sequence). V gave up 10 bases and J gave up 3 bases, with 21 bases separating them. The CDR3 covers 15 residues.